These T cell receptor beta chains were read from a single sample in a study of T cells in Graves' hyperthyroidism and ophthalmopathy. TCRdb ran MiXCR on the multiplex PCR reads and lists one entry per CDR3 protein. Altogether roughly 200,000 distinct CDR3 sequences are present, around 19% being singletons, with the ten largest covering about 41%. The specimen sequenced was blood. The receptors come from a man in his forties or fifties with Graves' hyperthyroidism. CDR3s include the opening cysteine and the closing phenylalanine or tryptophan. Each record gives: clone size, J gene, D gene, V gene, CDR3 protein, CDR3 DNA. The D gene is left open where the match is weak. Rows may omit the clone size; those that give it use once, few, many or a size class.

few	TRBJ2-2	TRBD1	TRBV10-3	CAISPGQGNGELFF	TGTGCCATCAGCCCAGGACAGGGGAACGGGGAGCTGTTTTTT
many	TRBJ2-3	TRBD1	TRBV7-2	CASRAGTGFSTDTQYF	TGTGCCAGCAGGGCCGGGACAGGGTTTTCCACAGATACGCAGTATTTT
few	TRBJ2-5	-	TRBV9	CASSVNAGRETQYF	TGTGCCAGCAGCGTAAATGCGGGGCGAGAGACCCAGTACTTC
many	TRBJ1-1	-	TRBV20-1	CSAPPGSLNTEAFF	TGCAGTGCTCCCCCGGGGTCATTGAACACTGAAGCTTTCTTT
many	TRBJ1-2	-	TRBV28	CASSFGGNYGYTF	TGTGCCAGCAGTTTCGGGGGCAACTATGGCTACACCTTC
few	TRBJ2-5	-	TRBV5-4	CASNSPGVQTQYF	TGTGCCAGCAACTCCCCAGGGGTGCAGACCCAGTACTTC
few	TRBJ2-7	-	TRBV5-1	CASSPQAGSGEQYF	TGCGCCAGCAGCCCGCAGGCAGGGTCGGGCGAGCAGTACTTC
many	TRBJ2-6	TRBD1	TRBV2	CAVIRDRASGANVLTF	TGTGCCGTAATCCGGGACAGGGCGTCTGGGGCCAACGTCCTGACTTTC
few	TRBJ1-4	-	TRBV5-4	CASSEGRDRGKLFF	TGTGCCAGCAGCGAGGGCCGGGACCGGGGAAAACTGTTTTTT
-	TRBJ1-4	-	TRBV15	CATSRAGNEKLFF	TGTGCCACCAGCAGAGCGGGTAATGAAAAACTGTTTTTT
many	TRBJ2-2	TRBD1	TRBV20-1	CSARHIPGQRDTGELFF	TGCAGTGCTAGGCACATACCGGGACAGAGGGACACCGGGGAGCTGTTTTTT
many	TRBJ2-5	-	TRBV5-1	CASQRATGQETQYF	TGCGCCAGTCAGCGGGCTACAGGTCAAGAGACCCAGTACTTC
many	TRBJ1-3	TRBD1	TRBV2	CASNGQGGGNTIYF	TGTGCCAGCAACGGACAGGGAGGTGGAAACACCATATATTTT
-	TRBJ1-6	TRBD1	TRBV7-8	CASSLTGGGSPLHF	TGTGCCAGCAGCTTGACAGGGGGCGGTTCACCCCTCCACTTT
many	TRBJ2-3	TRBD2	TRBV7-6	CASSSMTSGDILSTDTQYF	TGTGCCAGCAGCAGCATGACTAGCGGGGATATTCTTAGCACAGATACGCAGTATTTT
many	TRBJ1-5	TRBD1	TRBV2	CASSPRPRGEQPQHF	TGTGCCAGCAGTCCCCGACCCAGGGGGGAACAGCCCCAGCATTTT
many	TRBJ2-1	-	TRBV2	CASSTGRGPLRNEQFF	TGTGCCAGTAGTACGGGGCGGGGGCCCCTCCGCAATGAGCAGTTCTTC
few	TRBJ2-2	-	TRBV12-3/TRBV12-4	CASSSTLVTGELFF	TGTGCCAGCAGCTCGACCCTAGTCACCGGGGAGCTGTTTTTT
-	TRBJ1-1	-	TRBV5-6	CASSLARDLGTEAFF	TGTGCCAGCAGCTTGGCTAGGGACCTGGGGACTGAAGCTTTCTTT
many	TRBJ2-1	-	TRBV3-1	CASSHSVDSYNEQFF	TGTGCCAGCAGCCATAGCGTAGACTCCTACAATGAGCAGTTCTTC
many	TRBJ1-5	-	TRBV30	CAWTLYSNQPQHF	TGTGCCTGGACTCTATATAGCAATCAGCCCCAGCATTTT
many	TRBJ2-1	-	TRBV28	CASNAWASSYNEQFF	TGTGCCAGCAATGCGTGGGCTAGCTCGTACAATGAGCAGTTCTTC